Below, 22 T cell receptor beta chains from the same sample are listed, as sequenced in a study of T cell responses to AZD1222 COVID-19 vaccine. Generated by immunoSEQ multiplex PCR, the TCRdb table keeps only in-frame clones and is missing some. Of about 64,000 clones detected, about 93% appear once; the ten largest clones hold 6.3%. Here the sequenced sample was peripheral blood, taken 28 days after the second dose of the MenACWY control vaccine. The receptors originated from an adult who received the MenACWY meningococcal vaccine as a control.

The gene calls are TRBV27 and TRBJ2-7; no reliable D call. With 5 bases removed from V and 0 bases from J, the gap between germline ends came to 14 bases. This CDR3 spans 15 amino acids. Germline V lookup: CDR1 MNHEY, CDR2 SMNVEV (reference sequence). CDR3 DNA: TGTGCCAGCAGTCTCTTCGCCAGTTTCTCCTACGAGCAGTACTTC. Its protein product is CASSLFASFSYEQYF.

Here the CDR3 reads CASTLPTGNLNQPQHF. In nucleotides, the CDR3 is TGTGCCAGCACCCTCCCTACAGGGAACCTCAATCAGCCCCAGCATTTT. The rearrangement uses TRBV28 and TRBJ1-5; possible D gene TRBD1, 6 bases. The CDR3 extends over 16 amino acids. V was trimmed by 7 bases and J by 3 bases, leaving 19 bases between them. The germline V gene has CDR1 MDHEN and CDR2 SYDVKM.

The chain combines TRBV29-1 with TRBJ2-1; 8 bases line up with TRBD2. From germline, CDR1 is SQVTM and CDR2 ANQGSEA. The CDR3 spans 13 residues. The V segment lost 7 bases and the J segment 5 bases; nucleotides outside the gene matches: 7. Here the CDR3 reads CSARLASNNEQFF. The CDR3 DNA reads as TGCAGCGCCAGACTAGCGAGTAACAATGAGCAGTTCTTC.

This rearrangement joins TRBV29-1 to TRBJ2-5, with 12 positions matching TRBD2. V trimming: 6 bases; J trimming: 5 bases; junction bases outside the gene matches: 10. CDR1 and CDR2 from the germline V gene are SQVTM and ANQGSEA. The CDR3 covers 15 residues. CDR3 protein: CSVTPSGRALETQYF. As DNA, the CDR3 is TGCAGCGTCACCCCTAGCGGGAGGGCCTTGGAGACCCAGTACTTC.

The genes are TRBV5-1 and TRBJ2-1; the match to TRBD2 covers 12 bases. The V gene end was trimmed by 7 bases and the J gene end by 8 bases; junction bases not matched to a gene: 7. The CDR3 is 14 amino acids. CDR1 SGHRS and CDR2 YFSETQ come from the germline V gene. CDR3 bases: TGCGCCAGCGGCGGACTAGCGGGAACCGATGAGCAGTTCTTC. It encodes CASGGLAGTDEQFF.

The chain uses TRBV12-3 or TRBV12-4 and TRBJ2-2; D call uncertain. V was pared by 6 bases and J by 4 bases, with 6 bases between. This CDR3 is built from 12 residues. The DNA of the CDR3 is TGTGCCAGCAGCGTGGGCACCGGGGAGCTGTTTTTT. This sequence encodes CASSVGTGELFF.

This chain uses TRBV9 with TRBJ1-4; D gene uncertain. The length of the CDR3 is 13 residues. CDR1 and CDR2 (germline): SGDLS, YYNGEE. Trimming took 4 bases from V and 6 from J, leaving 10 bases between them. CDR3 region: CASSPYTDEKLFF. The DNA for the CDR3 is TGTGCCAGCAGCCCCTACACCGATGAAAAACTGTTTTTT. Combining the CDR3 with reference TRBV9 and TRBJ1-4 gives the whole variable domain DSGVTQTPKHLITATGQRVTLRCSPRSGDLSVYWYQQSLDQGLQFLIQYYNGEERAKGNILERFSAQQFPDLHSELNLSSLELGDSALYFCASSPYTDEKLFFGSGTQLSVL.

This clone appeared a single time. The chain joins TRBV28 to TRBJ1-5; D is unclear. This CDR3 comprises 12 residues. Germline CDR1 MDHEN, CDR2 SYDVKM. Trimming stripped 8 bases from V and 9 bases from J, with 14 bases between. For the CDR3, the DNA is TGTGCCAGCCAACCCCCACGCCGGCCCCAGCATTTT. Its translation is CASQPPRRPQHF. Looking up the rest from reference TRBV28 and TRBJ1-5 gives the full variable domain: DVKVTQSSRYLVKRTGEKVFLECVQDMDHENMFWYRQDPGLGLRLIYFSYDVKMKEKGDIPEGYSVSREKKERFSLILESASTNQTSMYLCASQPPRRPQHFGDGTRLSIL.

This chain connects TRBV7-2 to TRBJ1-1, with TRBD1 as a possible D gene (5 bases). Trimming took off 6 bases at V and 8 bases at J, with 13 bases between the two ends. The CDR3 is made up of 12 amino acids. Germline CDR1 reads SGHTA; CDR2 reads FQGNSA. DNA of the CDR3: TGTGCCAGCAGTTACACGGGACGGGAAGCTTTCTTT. As protein: CASSYTGREAFF.

The rearrangement links TRBV4-2 to TRBJ2-5, with TRBD2 as a possible D gene (6 bases). Germline loops: CDR1 LGHNA, CDR2 YNFKEQ. V gave up 0 bases and J gave up 3 bases, with 17 bases separating them. This CDR3 is built from 17 residues. The CDR3 region has the DNA TGTGCCAGCAGCCAAGAAAATTCGGCGGGACCTAAAGAGACCCAGTACTTC. The encoded protein is CASSQENSAGPKETQYF.

This chain connects TRBV2 to TRBJ2-3; 14 positions match TRBD2. The CDR3 runs 20 residues. Germline assignment: CDR1 SNHLY and CDR2 FYNNEI. With 8 bases clipped from V and 1 base from J, the junction kept 17 bases outside the gene matches. Written as DNA, the CDR3 is TGTGCCAGCGGGAGGGAGTCGTGGGGACTAGCGGGAGAGGGCACAGATACGCAGTATTTT. This translates into CASGRESWGLAGEGTDTQYF.

The chain carries TRBV6-1 and TRBJ2-2; TRBD2 matches at 11 bases. The CDR3 is 16 amino acids. Looked up from germline, CDR1 is MNHNS and CDR2 is SASEGT. The ends lost 4 bases at V and 6 bases at J; junction bases unmatched: 7. The CDR3 DNA reads TGTGCCAGCAGTGTACTAGCGGGAGACCTCGCCGGGGAGCTGTTTTTT. This codes for CASSVLAGDLAGELFF.

V is TRBV3-1 (or the pseudogene TRBV3-2) and J is TRBJ2-7, with 7 bases matching TRBD1. V lost 6 bases to trimming and J lost 7 bases; unmatched junction nucleotides: 3. There are 11 residues in the CDR3. CDR1 LGHDT and CDR2 YNNKEL come from the germline V gene (reference sequence). The CDR3 coding sequence is TGTGCCAGCAGTACACAGGGGGAGCAGTACTTC. The encoded protein is CASSTQGEQYF.

In this sample, this clone turned up a few times. CDR3 protein: CASSETGQQNEQFF. The CDR3 DNA follows: TGCGCCAGCAGTGAGACGGGACAGCAAAATGAGCAGTTCTTC. This sequence joins TRBV10-2 and TRBJ2-1; TRBD1 matches at 7 bases. The CDR3 spans 14 residues. The V gene's germline CDR1 is WSHSY and CDR2 SAAADI. V trimming: 2 bases; J trimming: 7 bases; junction bases outside the gene matches: 5.

The chain joins TRBV6-5 to TRBJ2-1; TRBD2 aligns across 9 bases. The germline V gene has CDR1 MNHEY and CDR2 SVGAGI. CDR3 size: 14 residues. The trim removed 8 bases at V and 10 bases at J, leaving 12 bases unmatched. The DNA of the CDR3 is TGTGCCAGCGGAGTACCGGGACTAGCTGGGGAGCAGTTCTTC. Protein product: CASGVPGLAGEQFF.

This clone was seen a single time. CDR3 region: CASSLDSGGYYGYTF. DNA for the CDR3: TGCGCCAGCAGCTTGGATAGTGGGGGTTACTATGGCTACACCTTC. V is TRBV5-1 and J is TRBJ1-2, with D perhaps TRBD1 (5 bases). Germline values: CDR1 SGHRS, CDR2 YFSETQ. Trimming shortened V by 0 bases and J by 3 bases, and 12 bases separated the two germline ends. The length of the CDR3 is 15 residues.

The sample holds one count of this clone. CDR3 DNA: TGTGCCAGCAGCTTACTAGCGGGAAGCGGGGAGCTGTTTTTT. It yields the protein CASSLLAGSGELFF. J is TRBJ2-2 and V is TRBV11-2; TRBD2 agrees at 9 bases. J was trimmed by 7 bases and V by 2 bases; bases with no gene match: 2. The germline CDR1 and CDR2 sequences are SGHAT and FQNNGV. The CDR3 consists of 14 residues.

The V and J genes are TRBV3-1 (or the pseudogene TRBV3-2) and TRBJ2-7, with D uncertain. The CDR3 runs to 14 residues. Per the germline V gene, CDR1 is LGHDT and CDR2 is YNNKEL (reference sequence). Trimming removed 4 bases from V and 2 bases from J, with 12 bases in between. CDR3 amino acids: CASSPSGQAYEQYF. CDR3 nucleotides: TGTGCCAGCAGCCCCTCGGGTCAAGCCTACGAGCAGTACTTC.

This chain links TRBV9 with TRBJ2-3; D gene ambiguous. Germline assignment: CDR1 SGDLS and CDR2 YYNGEE. The CDR3 runs to 11 residues. V dropped 3 bases and J dropped 8 bases, with 7 bases sitting between them. CDR3 protein: CASSAESTQYF. The CDR3, as DNA: TGTGCCAGCAGCGCGGAAAGTACGCAGTATTTT.

The chain uses TRBV30 and TRBJ2-7; D might be TRBD1 or TRBD2, each matching 5 bases. Germline loops: CDR1 GTSNPN, CDR2 SVGIG (reference sequence). CDR3 length: 13 residues. The ends were cut back, 5 bases at V and 5 bases at J, with 16 bases in the middle. The CDR3, as DNA: TGTGCCTGGGGTACGGGGACCGGGAACGAGCAGTACTTC. This translates into CAWGTGTGNEQYF.

This clone was seen once. The V and J genes are TRBV30 and TRBJ2-5; TRBD2 matches at 8 bases. J lost 1 base, V lost 2 bases, and 6 bases had no gene match. The CDR3 covers 15 residues. The germline gives CDR1 GTSNPN, CDR2 SVGIG (reference sequence). The CDR3 nucleotides read TGTGCCTGGAGTCAATCCGGACTAGCCCAAGAGACCCAGTACTTC. It translates to CAWSQSGLAQETQYF.

This clone was detected only once. The chain joins TRBV15 to TRBJ2-5; TRBD2 matches 8 bases. Germline CDR1 is LNHNV and CDR2 is YYDKDF (reference sequence). V was pared by 0 bases and J by 5 bases, with 11 bases of the junction left unmatched. This CDR3 contains 17 residues. This CDR3 reads CATSRDPGARGVETQYF. The CDR3 DNA follows: TGTGCCACCAGCAGAGACCCGGGGGCGCGGGGGGTTGAGACCCAGTACTTC.